Presented here are 30 T cell receptor beta chains from one specimen sequenced in a study of CD8+CD57+ T cells in acquired aplastic anemia. Profiling that covered TCR beta VDJ and CDR3 relied on genomic DNA as its template. TCRdb re-called the reads through MiXCR, storing one row per CDR3 protein. The table includes 200,000 to 300,000 distinct CDR3 sequences, around 46% detected once. It was patients with CD8+CD57+ cell expansion by flow cytometry who were chosen for sequencing. The material sequenced was sorted CD4+, CD8+, or CD8+CD57+ T cells (not recorded which) from PBMCs. The receptors were sampled from a human donor with aplastic anemia.

Concerning this clonotype: The conserved final phenylalanine or tryptophan is absent from the CDR3, which likely points to a read error. V is TRBV7-9 and J is TRBJ2-7; TRBD1 agrees at 8 bases. This CDR3 region has 14 residues. Germline V CDR1 and CDR2: SEHNR, FQNEAQ (reference sequence). The CDR3 here is CAGSSLDRVDEQYL. DNA of the CDR3: TGTGCCGGCAGCTCCCTGGACAGGGTGGACGAGCAGTACCTC.

This clonotype was seen repeatedly, ten times or more. The chain has TRBV7-9 and TRBJ1-4; 8 bases are shared with TRBD1. The junction had 6 bases not matched to a gene; V was cut back by 5 bases and J by 4 bases. Germline CDR1 SEHNR, CDR2 FQNEAQ (reference sequence). CDR3 length: 15 amino acids. CDR3 protein: CASSHRDRSNEKLFF. For the CDR3, the DNA is TGTGCCAGCAGCCATCGGGACAGGAGTAATGAAAAACTGTTTTTT.

The chain combines TRBV20-1 with TRBJ1-2; D remains unclear. Germline-derived CDR1 and CDR2 are DFQATT and SNEGSKA (reference sequence). The CDR3 spans 12 residues. The V gene lost 4 bases and the J gene lost 8 bases, with 14 bases spanning the gap. CDR3 coding DNA: TGCAGTGCTACACTCGAGAGGTTGGGCTACACCTTC. It translates to CSATLERLGYTF.

This clonotype was counted ten times or more. This chain links TRBV12-3 or TRBV12-4 with TRBJ2-1; D call uncertain. CDR3 size: 13 residues. The ends were cut back, 5 bases at V and 4 bases at J, with 9 bases in the middle. The CDR3 sequence is CASSPQDYNEQFF. The DNA for the CDR3 is TGTGCCAGCAGTCCCCAGGATTACAATGAGCAGTTCTTC.

DNA for the CDR3: TGTGCCAGCAGCTTAGATCCCCGGACTAGCGGGAGCGAAAACACCGGGGAGCTGTTTTTT. The encoded protein is CASSLDPRTSGSENTGELFF. The chain combines TRBV11-2 with TRBJ2-2; 13 bases are a match to TRBD2. Trimming cost V 0 bases and J 2 bases; bases outside gene matches: 9. This CDR3 has 20 residues. Germline CDR1 and CDR2: SGHAT and FQNNGV.

This clonotype occurred many times. This chain joins TRBV12-3 or TRBV12-4 and TRBJ2-7; no clear D. V lost 5 bases, J lost 7 bases, and 15 bases lay in between. This CDR3 comprises 13 residues. The CDR3, as DNA: TGTGCCAGCAGTCGTTCTGGGCCATCGGAGCAGTACTTC. Translating it yields CASSRSGPSEQYF.

The sample holds a few counts of this clonotype. V and J are TRBV2 and TRBJ1-2; 10 bases match TRBD1. This CDR3 is built from 15 residues. V shed 5 bases and J 0 bases; nucleotides not matched to a gene: 3. CDR1 and CDR2 from the germline V gene are SNHLY and FYNNEI. CDR3 in DNA: TGTGCCAGCAGTTCCGGACAGGGGGCTAACTATGGCTACACCTTC. Translated, it gives CASSSGQGANYGYTF.

This clonotype has a handful of counts. The V and J genes are TRBV6-2 or TRBV6-3 and TRBJ2-1; D is undetermined. V was cut by 1 base and J by 10 bases, with 11 bases left in between. The CDR3 extends over 13 amino acids. Per germline, CDR1 MNHEY and CDR2 SVGEGT. CDR3 amino acids: CASSYFLKTEQFF. DNA for the CDR3: TGTGCCAGCAGTTACTTTCTGAAAACCGAGCAGTTCTTC.

This chain joins TRBV29-1 and TRBJ2-7; no reliable D call. Germline V gene lookup returns CDR1 SQVTM and CDR2 ANQGSEA. The V and J ends lost 0 bases and 1 base respectively, with 7 bases between them. This CDR3 comprises 13 residues. CDR3 loop: CSVEDHRSYEQYF. In DNA form, the CDR3 reads TGCAGCGTTGAAGATCACAGATCCTACGAGCAGTACTTC.

The chain uses TRBV19 and TRBJ2-6, with D unclear. The CDR3 length is 16 residues. Germline lookup yields CDR1 LNHDA and CDR2 SQIVND (reference sequence). Trimming left V 6 bases short and J 0 bases short, with 12 bases between. The CDR3 loop is CASSLGYVSGANVLTF. The CDR3 region has the DNA TGTGCCAGTAGCCTAGGGTACGTCTCTGGGGCCAACGTCCTGACTTTC.

This clonotype occurred many times. V is TRBV7-9 and J is TRBJ2-7, with 7 bases matching TRBD2. In germline, CDR1 is SEHNR, CDR2 FQNEAQ (reference sequence). The CDR3 has 12 residues. The junction had 0 bases not matched to a gene; V was cut back by 0 bases and J by 7 bases. The CDR3 sequence is CASSLAGGEQYF. As DNA, the CDR3 is TGTGCCAGCAGCTTAGCGGGGGGGGAGCAGTACTTC.

This clonotype came up a few times. V and J are TRBV13 and TRBJ1-6; D ambiguous. The CDR3 runs 14 residues. V lost 0 bases and J lost 10, with 10 bases in between. Germline lookup yields CDR1 PRHDT and CDR2 FYEKMQ (reference sequence). The CDR3 coding sequence is TGTGCCAGCAGCTTAGGCCGGGGAAAATCACCCCTCCACTTT. Encoded protein: CASSLGRGKSPLHF.

In nucleotides, the CDR3 is TGCAGTGCCAGAAGACAGGGACTCTATGGCTACACCTTC. Translation gives CSARRQGLYGYTF. The rearrangement joins TRBV20-1 to TRBJ1-2; 7 bases agree with TRBD1. The CDR3 is 13 amino acids. V was pared by 6 bases and J by 4 bases, with 8 bases of the junction left unmatched. Germline V gene data show CDR1 as DFQATT and CDR2 as SNEGSKA (reference sequence).

This clonotype was found many times. The gene calls are TRBV6-6 and TRBJ2-7, with unresolved D. The V end lost 2 bases, the J end lost 3 bases, and 5 bases lay between the germline ends. Germline V gene sequence: CDR1 MNHNY, CDR2 SVGAGI (reference sequence). The CDR3 is made up of 12 amino acids. The CDR3 is CASSYQDYEQYF. CDR3 coding DNA: TGTGCCAGCAGTTACCAGGACTACGAGCAGTACTTC.

This clonotype appeared many times. The gene calls are TRBV7-8 and TRBJ1-2, with D hard to call. V dropped 1 base and J dropped 7 bases, with 16 bases sitting between them. The CDR3 contains 15 residues. CDR1 is SGHVS, CDR2 FQNEAQ, per germline. This CDR3 reads CASSLGTVDGAGYTF. CDR3 DNA sequence: TGTGCCAGCAGCTTAGGGACGGTCGATGGAGCTGGCTACACCTTC.

The rearrangement uses TRBV15 and TRBJ2-1, with D hard to call. V lost 1 base, J lost 12 bases, and 19 bases lay in between. The CDR3 contains 15 residues. Germline-derived CDR1 and CDR2 are LNHNV and YYDKDF (reference sequence). The CDR3 reads CATSRGSLPTMRQFF. CDR3 DNA sequence: TGTGCCACCAGCAGAGGCAGTCTCCCTACAATGAGGCAGTTCTTC. Complete variable domain (other parts from reference TRBV15 and TRBJ2-1): DAMVIQNPRYQVTQFGKPVTLSCSQTLNHNVMYWYQQKSSQAPKLLFHYYDKDFNNEADTPDNFQSRRPNTSFCFLDIRSPGLGDTAMYLCATSRGSLPTMRQFFGPGTRLTVL.

In its sample, this clonotype was seen many times. This chain uses TRBV7-2 with TRBJ1-5; 7 positions agree with TRBD1. V gave up 1 base and J gave up 7 bases; unmatched junction bases: 7. The CDR3 is 15 residues long. In germline, CDR1 is SGHTA, CDR2 FQGNSA. The CDR3 sequence is CASSLVTGDRQPQHF. CDR3 sequence (DNA): TGTGCCAGCAGCTTAGTAACAGGGGACAGACAGCCCCAGCATTTT.

The chain is built from TRBV10-3 and TRBJ2-3; D tentatively reads TRBD1 or TRBD2 (5 bases each). The V gene's germline CDR1 is ENHRY and CDR2 SYGVKD. The CDR3 spans 16 residues. Trimming stripped 2 bases from V and 0 bases from J, with 12 bases between. The CDR3 here is CAISEGGAVSTDTQYF. The CDR3 nucleotides read TGTGCCATCAGTGAGGGGGGAGCGGTTAGCACAGATACGCAGTATTTT.

Ten or more counts support this clonotype. The rearrangement joins TRBV6-1 to TRBJ2-3; 9 bases align to TRBD2. The CDR3 runs 15 residues. Germline loops: CDR1 MNHNS, CDR2 SASEGT. Trimming at V came to 7 bases and at J to 4 bases, leaving 9 bases not matched to a gene. The DNA of the CDR3 is TGTGCCAGCAATCCGACTAGCGGAGGGTCAGATACGCAGTATTTT. Translating gives CASNPTSGGSDTQYF.

V is TRBV7-3 and J is TRBJ2-7; no definite D call. The CDR3 runs 13 residues. Germline V gene sequence: CDR1 SGHTA, CDR2 FQGTGA. V was cut by 5 bases and J by 1 base, with 9 bases left in between. CDR3 sequence reads: CASSPFRSYEQYF. In nucleotides, the CDR3 is TGTGCCAGCAGCCCATTTAGGTCCTACGAGCAGTACTTC.

The chain has TRBV29-1 and TRBJ2-7; the D gene is possibly TRBD1 (5 bases). The germline gives CDR1 SQVTM, CDR2 ANQGSEA. V was trimmed by 8 bases and J by 6 bases, leaving 14 bases between them. The CDR3 spans 11 residues. Here the CDR3 reads CSLTGVGEQYF. In DNA form, the CDR3 reads TGCAGCCTCACAGGAGTAGGCGAGCAGTACTTC.

To note about this clonotype: One junction end does not reproduce the germline sequence, and a read error may be involved. The V call is TRBV29-1, the J call TRBJ1-1; no firm D call. This CDR3 has 11 residues. Germline assignment: CDR1 SQVTM and CDR2 ANQGSEA. The CDR3 nucleotides are TGCAGCGTTGAAGATCTTTGGGCCACAACCTGG. This translates into CSVEDLWATTW. The variable domain in full, completed from reference TRBV29-1 and TRBJ1-1, reads SAVISQKPSRDICQRGTSLTIQCQVDSQVTMMFWYRQQPGQSLTLIATANQGSEATYESGFVIDKFPISRPNLTFSTLTVSNMSPEDSSIYLCSVEDLWATTWGQGTRLTVV.

The V and J genes are TRBV7-8 and TRBJ1-1; D not resolved. Germline assignment: CDR1 SGHVS and CDR2 FQNEAQ. The CDR3 is made up of 14 amino acids. The V and J ends lost 3 bases and 0 bases respectively, with 8 bases between them. The CDR3 loop reads CASSFAPVNTEAFF. The CDR3 nucleotides read TGTGCCAGCAGCTTCGCCCCAGTGAACACTGAAGCTTTCTTT.

In regard to this clonotype: One end of the junction does not line up with germline, which may come from a read error. This chain uses TRBV20-1 with TRBJ1-5; D gene ambiguous. The CDR3 has 9 amino acids. Per the germline V gene, CDR1 is DFQATT and CDR2 is SNEGSKA (reference sequence). The DNA for the CDR3 is TGCAGTGCTACCCAGCGGGAGAATTTT. Translated, it gives CSATQRENF.

This clonotype has ten or more counts. The chain combines TRBV2 with TRBJ1-4; tentatively, D is TRBD1 (5 bases). CDR3 length equals 14 residues. Germline V CDR1 and CDR2: SNHLY, FYNNEI. V lost 3 bases, J lost 4 bases, and 9 bases lay in between. Written as DNA, the CDR3 is TGTGCCAGCAGTGAGTACAGGCTTAATGAAAAACTGTTTTTT. Translating gives CASSEYRLNEKLFF.

In its sample, this clonotype was seen a few times. V is TRBV20-1 and J is TRBJ2-7, with 10 bases lining up with TRBD2. The germline V gene has CDR1 DFQATT and CDR2 SNEGSKA (reference sequence). The CDR3 is 14 residues long. After removal of 6 bases from V and 2 bases from J, the junction contained 7 bases not matched to a gene. This chain's CDR3 is CSAAGLADTYEQYF. The CDR3 bases are TGCAGTGCCGCTGGACTAGCGGATACCTACGAGCAGTACTTC.

V is TRBV7-9 and J is TRBJ1-3, with D perhaps matching TRBD1 (5 bases). V lost 7 bases and J 0 bases, leaving 10 bases between the germline ends. CDR1 is SEHNR and CDR2 is FQNEAQ in the germline V gene (reference sequence). The CDR3 is 14 residues long. CDR3 DNA sequence: TGTGCCAGCACCCCGGGGGGCTCTGGAAACACCATATATTTT. It is translated as CASTPGGSGNTIYF.

This clonotype was recorded a few times. The chain links TRBV7-2 to TRBJ2-2; unclear D gene. Trimming shortened V by 6 bases and J by 8 bases, and 7 bases separated the two germline ends. Germline V gene sequence: CDR1 SGHTA, CDR2 FQGNSA. The CDR3 totals 11 residues. CDR3 DNA: TGTGCCAGCAGTAGAGTAGGGGAGCTGTTTTTT. This translates into CASSRVGELFF.

This clonotype has only one observation. The J gene is TRBJ1-1, the V gene TRBV7-9; a weak D match, TRBD1 (6 bases). The CDR3 contains 17 residues. Germline loops: CDR1 SEHNR, CDR2 FQNEAQ (reference sequence). V was cut by 5 bases and J by 0 bases, with 19 bases left in between. The CDR3 loop reads CASSTHDRGGMNTEAFF. CDR3 in DNA: TGTGCCAGCAGCACGCATGATCGGGGGGGCATGAACACTGAAGCTTTCTTT. The full variable domain, in which reference TRBV7-9 and TRBJ1-1 provide the parts outside the CDR3, is DTGVSQNPRHKITKRGQNVTFRCDPISEHNRLYWYRQTLGQGPEFLTYFQNEAQLEKSRLLSDRFSAERPKGSFSTLEIQRTEQGDSAMYLCASSTHDRGGMNTEAFFGQGTRLTVV.

The V gene is TRBV6-6, the J gene TRBJ1-2; D might be TRBD1 (6 bases). The V gene lost 0 bases and the J gene lost 7 bases, with 24 bases spanning the gap. CDR1 MNHNY and CDR2 SVGAGI come from the germline V gene (reference sequence). The CDR3 length is 18 residues. CDR3 coding DNA: TGTGCCAGCAGTTACTCCCGAGTTACACAGGGTTCCCCCTTTGGCTACACCTTC. Its translation is CASSYSRVTQGSPFGYTF.